These 15 T cell receptor beta chains were all obtained from the same sample, sequenced in a study of blood T cell repertoires in COVID-19 (dated by TCRdb to 2020 to 2022). The protocol used for the library was the immunoSEQ multiplex PCR assay. Sourced from immuneACCESS, this table was stored by TCRdb with only in-frame sequences that have V and J called. A share of the clones is absent; for the studies checked, an unresolved V gene accounts for under half, and the remainder has no known explanation. Within this sample are roughly 150,000 clones, with around 80% of them counted one time only. Of the sample, less than 20% is held by the ten largest clones. The sample consisted of peripheral blood. Receptors originate from a woman aged 80 or over with acute or convalescent COVID-19.

The V call is TRBV5-6, the J call TRBJ1-5; TRBD1 aligns across 7 bases. CDR3 length: 16 amino acids. Germline V gene sequence: CDR1 SGHDT, CDR2 YYEEEE. Unmatched junction bases numbered 7, after V lost 4 bases and J lost 0 bases. CDR3 loop: CASSGGGPNSNQPQHF. In nucleotides, the CDR3 is TGTGCCAGCAGCGGAGGGGGCCCAAATAGCAATCAGCCCCAGCATTTT.

This clone was seen a handful of times. This chain joins TRBV4-3 and TRBJ1-4; D may be TRBD1 (6 bases). The CDR3 runs 16 residues. Deletions cut 3 bases from V and 8 bases from J, with 19 bases between. CDR1 is LGHNA, CDR2 YSLEER, per germline. The CDR3 DNA follows: TGCGCCAGCAGCCATAGGATAGGCAGGGGAGGGGAAAAACTGTTTTTT. Its translation: CASSHRIGRGGEKLFF.

This rearrangement joins TRBV5-4 to TRBJ1-6; the match to TRBD1 covers 7 bases. The V segment lost 4 bases and the J segment 8 bases; nucleotides outside the gene matches: 6. The CDR3 sequence is 14 residues long. Germline assignment: CDR1 SGHNT and CDR2 YYREEE (reference sequence). CDR3 in DNA: TGTGCCAGCAGCCCGACAGGGTTGGATTCACCCCTCCACTTT. As protein: CASSPTGLDSPLHF.

The gene calls are TRBV28 and TRBJ1-1; weak D call: TRBD1 (6 bases). In germline, CDR1 is MDHEN, CDR2 SYDVKM. CDR3 length: 16 amino acids. V was shortened by 3 bases and J by 1 base, with 15 bases between the two germline ends. DNA of the CDR3: TGTGCCAGCAGTTTTGCAGGGGTGGTTGCGAACACTGAAGCTTTCTTT. It translates to CASSFAGVVANTEAFF.

This clone was counted a single time. The chain combines TRBV7-6 with TRBJ2-2, with D perhaps TRBD1 (6 bases). Germline values: CDR1 SGHVS, CDR2 FNYEAQ. The V end lost 1 base, the J end lost 5 bases, and 14 bases lay between the germline ends. The CDR3 runs 16 residues. The CDR3 DNA is TGTGCCAGCAGCTTAGTTCTCTTCACAGGGACCGGGGAGCTGTTTTTT. This gives the protein CASSLVLFTGTGELFF.

The chain recombines TRBV5-1 with TRBJ2-1; 13 nucleotides line up with TRBD2. Germline V CDR1 and CDR2: SGHRS, YFSETQ. CDR3 length: 16 residues. Unmatched junction bases numbered 6, after V lost 3 bases and J lost 6 bases. The CDR3 loop reads CASSYRTSGGGNEQFF. CDR3 bases: TGCGCCAGCAGCTACCGGACTAGCGGGGGTGGCAATGAGCAGTTCTTC.

V gene TRBV4-3 combines with J gene TRBJ1-1; D is ambiguous. CDR1 and CDR2 (germline): LGHNA, YSLEER. This CDR3 is built from 14 residues. V was shortened by 0 bases and J by 0 bases, with 5 bases between the two germline ends. For the CDR3, the DNA is TGCGCCAGCAGCCAAGACAGGTTGAACACTGAAGCTTTCTTT. This codes for CASSQDRLNTEAFF.

This chain uses TRBV5-1 with TRBJ2-1; TRBD1 agrees at 10 bases. Trimming cost V 0 bases and J 8 bases; bases outside gene matches: 5. Germline loops: CDR1 SGHRS, CDR2 YFSETQ. This CDR3 region has 15 residues. CDR3 DNA: TGCGCCAGCAGCTTGGGGGACAGGGGAAACTATGAGCAGTTCTTC. Its protein product is CASSLGDRGNYEQFF.

CDR3 nucleotides: TGTGCCACCAGCAGAGATGGCAGGGGATCTGAGACCCAGTACTTC. It yields the protein CATSRDGRGSETQYF. This chain links TRBV15 with TRBJ2-5, with D perhaps TRBD1 (6 bases). Trimming pared 0 bases from V and 5 bases from J, leaving 13 bases between. CDR3 length: 15 amino acids. The V gene's germline CDR1 is LNHNV and CDR2 YYDKDF (reference sequence).

V and J are TRBV28 and TRBJ2-5; 9 bases fit TRBD1. J lost 4 bases, V lost 3 bases, and 3 bases had no gene match. The CDR3 is 14 residues long. In germline, CDR1 is MDHEN, CDR2 SYDVKM. This CDR3 reads CASSFTGGRETQYF. In DNA, the CDR3 is TGTGCCAGCAGTTTCACAGGGGGCCGAGAGACCCAGTACTTC.

V and J are TRBV18 and TRBJ1-2, with TRBD1 matching 10 bases. The CDR3 consists of 14 residues. The V gene end was trimmed by 2 bases and the J gene end by 7 bases; junction bases not matched to a gene: 4. Germline V CDR1 and CDR2: KGHSH, LQKENI. The CDR3 reads CASSPAGQGFGYTF. The CDR3 coding sequence is TGTGCCAGCTCACCAGCGGGACAGGGGTTTGGCTACACCTTC.

The V gene is TRBV12-3 or TRBV12-4, the J gene TRBJ2-7, with D perhaps matching TRBD2 (5 bases). The CDR3 is made up of 11 amino acids. Trimming left V 2 bases short and J 6 bases short, with 5 bases between. The CDR3: CASSLRGEQYF. In nucleotides, the CDR3 is TGTGCCAGCAGTTTACGGGGCGAGCAGTACTTC.

This clone was observed once. The genes are TRBV6-5 and TRBJ1-5; the D gene is possibly TRBD1 (6 bases). The V and J ends lost 6 bases and 6 bases respectively, with 18 bases between them. The CDR3 consists of 15 residues. Germline lookup yields CDR1 MNHEY and CDR2 SVGAGI. This CDR3 reads CASRPGHALPQPQHF. DNA of the CDR3: TGTGCCAGCAGACCGGGACACGCGCTCCCTCAGCCCCAGCATTTT.

The CDR3: CASSRGLAVNEQYF. CDR3 sequence (DNA): TGTGCCAGCAGCCGGGGACTAGCAGTAAACGAGCAGTACTTC. The chain recombines TRBV7-2 with TRBJ2-7; 9 bases align to TRBD2. Germline CDR1 is SGHTA and CDR2 is FQGNSA. The CDR3 is 14 amino acids. The V gene end was trimmed by 5 bases and the J gene end by 5 bases; junction bases not matched to a gene: 7.

V and J are TRBV9 and TRBJ2-1; possible D gene TRBD2, 5 bases. From germline, CDR1 is SGDLS and CDR2 YYNGEE. This CDR3 is built from 11 residues. Trimming took off 4 bases at V and 15 bases at J, with 14 bases between the two ends. The chain's CDR3 is CASSSEAEWFF. The CDR3 DNA sequence: TGTGCCAGCAGCTCGGAGGCCGAGTGGTTCTTC.